This T cell receptor (beta chain) comes out of a study of T cells in Graves' hyperthyroidism and ophthalmopathy (dated by TCRdb to the late 2010s). Some background on the complete study: Peripheral blood was sampled at the time of initial diagnosis, prior to any treatment. To identify distinguishing TCR V-J signatures, a discovery cohort of around 98 patients was used, comprising some 45 with Graves' ophthalmopathy and under 60 with stable Graves' hyperthyroidism. An independent validation cohort of under 20 hyperthyroidism patients and roughly 16 patients who later progressed to ophthalmopathy tested prospective prediction of ophthalmopathy. The approximately 100 discovery patients were randomly divided into training and test sets at a 7:3 ratio. The study also compared thyroid tissue and blood T-cell repertoires from a handful of Graves' hyperthyroidism patients. Following sampling, methimazole starting at 30 mg daily was given to hyperthyroidism patients, and high-dose intravenous methylprednisolone was given to ophthalmopathy patients. The paper reports TCR Vbeta CDR3 sequencing of approximately 130 peripheral blood samples: around 45 ophthalmopathy, fewer than 80 hyperthyroidism and 17 progressor patients.

CDR1 MNHEY and CDR2 SVGEGT are derived from the germline V gene. Taken from cysteine to phenylalanine, the CDR3 has 16 residues. The retained sequence is limited to the CDR3, 48 bases, with the frame set at the first base. The germline V and J ends show losses of 0 bases and 8 bases respectively, and no gene match explains 5 bases of the junction. Graves' hyperthyroidism was defined as stable when no progression to ophthalmopathy occurred over 18 months of follow-up. Hyperthyroidism patients were newly diagnosed, with disease duration under 2 months, and aged 18 to 65 years. Exclusion was applied to patients with uncontrolled infections, other autoimmune diseases, pregnancy or lactation. Diagnoses relied on clinical symptoms, serum thyroxine and TRAb, thyroid ultrasound and orbital computed tomography. PBMCs were isolated from about 10 ml of fresh peripheral blood by Ficoll-Paque density gradient centrifugation. Total RNA was extracted with Trizol reagent, and quality was checked on an Agilent 2100 Bioanalyzer.

The TCR beta CDR3 regions were amplified from RNA transcripts. For the first round of RT-PCR on the TCR CDR3, the HTBI primer set was used together with the Qiagen OneStep RT-PCR kit. Libraries were constructed in a second round of multiplex PCR, after which size selection and purification were carried out. Paired-end sequencing of the libraries was performed with 100 bp reads on an Illumina HiSeq2000. Turning to the authors' computational methods: SOAPnuke was used to process the raw data, removing reads that contained adapters or uncalled bases, had a mean Phred below 15, or lacked an exact match to the constant primer or identifier. High-quality paired reads were merged with COPE v1.2.5, and unique nucleotide sequences were defined as clonotypes. MiTCR v1.1 was used to align the clonotypes against IMGT TRBV, TRBD and TRBJ reference segments. Analysis was restricted to V-J combinations with a frequency above 0.0001, which covered roughly 99% of repertoires. The TCS score was defined as the ratio of F50 (clonal expansion) to E x V (chaos), calculated using BLOSUM62-based TCRdist between CDR3 peptides within each V-J. Welch's t-statistics and random forest reduced fewer than 600 V-J features to 13, which were used in a naive Bayes classifier (R e1071). Using fastp at Q25 and MiXCR, TCRdb reprocessed the public reads and kept productive beta chains. A single entry per CDR3 protein holds the most common genes and DNA from its merged rows. V and J calls and clone size were set by TCRdb, not the authors. Across this sample there are about 690,000 distinct CDR3 sequences, with roughly a sixth seen only once. Around a sixth of the sample is taken by the ten largest.

General study outcomes and caveats: Sample size was not statistically predetermined, and blinding of investigators to group allocation was not performed. In validation, progression to ophthalmopathy was predicted by the model with 70.59% sensitivity and about 72% specificity, a median of roughly 6 months before onset. Blood samples also contained most of the expanded thyroid clonotypes (frequency above 0.001), which suggests that blood repertoires may reflect thyroid immune responses. A model built on a 13 V-J signature distinguished ophthalmopathy from stable hyperthyroidism, reaching 87.88% sensitivity and under 84% specificity in cross-validation and 80%/75% in testing.

This clonotype came up a few times. Its binding antigen is unknown. Base-call qualities are not available, and no considerably larger clone is one nucleotide away. This sequence originates from a man in his forties or fifties with Graves' hyperthyroidism. The chain links TRBV6-2 or TRBV6-3 with TRBJ1-6; 9 nucleotides in the junction match TRBD1. Sequencing was carried out using blood. The base sequence is TGTGCCAGCAGTTACTCGCGGGACAGGGTTTATTCACCCCTCCACTTT. The resulting protein is CASSYSRDRVYSPLHF.